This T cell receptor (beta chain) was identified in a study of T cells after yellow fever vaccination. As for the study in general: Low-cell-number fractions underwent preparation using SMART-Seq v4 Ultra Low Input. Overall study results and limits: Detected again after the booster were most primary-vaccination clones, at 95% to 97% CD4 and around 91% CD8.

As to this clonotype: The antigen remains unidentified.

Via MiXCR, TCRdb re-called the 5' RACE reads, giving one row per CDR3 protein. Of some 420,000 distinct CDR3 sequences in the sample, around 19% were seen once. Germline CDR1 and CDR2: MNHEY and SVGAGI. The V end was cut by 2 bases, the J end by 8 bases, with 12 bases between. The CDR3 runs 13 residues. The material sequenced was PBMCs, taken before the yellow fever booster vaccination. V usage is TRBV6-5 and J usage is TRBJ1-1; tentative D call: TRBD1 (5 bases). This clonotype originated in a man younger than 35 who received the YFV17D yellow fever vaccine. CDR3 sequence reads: CASSYPPGHEAFF. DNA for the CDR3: TGTGCCAGCAGTTACCCTCCAGGACACGAAGCTTTCTTT.